Below, 24 T cell receptor beta chains from the same sample are listed, as sequenced in a study of CD8+ T cells in alopecia areata (dated by TCRdb to the late 2010s). Library preparation used the immunoSEQ multiplex PCR assay. RNA was extracted from all samples and reverse transcribed into cDNA, which served as template for TCR sequencing. TCRdb provides this immuneACCESS table in a form limited to in-frame rearrangements. Some clones are lacking; in checked studies, under half of them reflect an unresolved V gene, and why the rest are absent is not known. The sample records around 300,000 clones, 50% to 75% of which are singletons. The leading ten clones occupy about 0.93% of the sample. The treatment or condition label here, explained by the study, means: oral pan-JAK inhibitor, 5-10 mg twice daily. The material was CD4+ T cells sorted from blood, obtained around week 53, from a patient treated with tofacitinib. These receptor sequences come from a human donor with alopecia areata.

This clone has a single count. This chain's CDR3 is CGITDREGYTF. The CDR3 DNA follows: TGCGGAATTACTGACAGGGAGGGCTACACCTTC. The gene calls are TRBV20-1 and TRBJ1-2; 7 positions agree with TRBD1. Germline lookup yields CDR1 DFQATT and CDR2 SNEGSKA (reference sequence). CDR3 size: 11 residues.

This clone was observed a handful of times. The chain links TRBV19 to TRBJ1-6, with 7 bases that match TRBD1. V lost 7 bases to trimming and J lost 9 bases; unmatched junction nucleotides: 9. CDR1 LNHDA and CDR2 SQIVND come from the germline V gene (reference sequence). The CDR3 sequence is 14 residues long. The CDR3 coding sequence is TGTGCCAGTACCAAGCAGGGGGTCTTTTCACCCCTCCACTTT. It specifies CASTKQGVFSPLHF.

CDR3 region: CATSGTSGGARYEQFF. The CDR3 DNA sequence: TGTGCCACCAGCGGTACTAGCGGGGGGGCCAGATATGAGCAGTTCTTC. The J gene is TRBJ2-1, the V gene TRBV15; 13 nucleotides agree with TRBD2. J lost 8 bases, V lost 5 bases, and 9 bases had no gene match. Germline V gene sequence: CDR1 LNHNV, CDR2 YYDKDF (reference sequence). The CDR3 spans 16 residues.

The rearrangement links TRBV5-1 to TRBJ1-4; possibly TRBD1 for D (6 bases). Looked up from germline, CDR1 is SGHRS and CDR2 is YFSETQ. The CDR3 totals 13 residues. Trimming pared 4 bases from V and 8 bases from J, leaving 12 bases between. CDR3 in amino acids: CASSPPGGEKLFF. The DNA of the CDR3 is TGCGCCAGCAGCCCCCCCGGGGGCGAAAAACTGTTTTTT.

The chain links TRBV4-2 to TRBJ2-1, with TRBD2 matching over 13 bases. J gave up 12 bases and V 1 base, and 12 bases lay outside the gene matches. Germline CDR1 is LGHNA and CDR2 is YNFKEQ. CDR3 length: 17 residues. CDR3 sequence reads: CASSQGGGTSGATGQFF. CDR3 coding DNA: TGTGCCAGCAGCCAAGGCGGAGGGACTAGCGGGGCAACCGGGCAGTTCTTC.

The V and J genes are TRBV29-1 and TRBJ1-1; weak D call: TRBD1 (5 bases). The CDR3 runs 14 residues. CDR1 SQVTM and CDR2 ANQGSEA come from the germline V gene. V lost 5 bases and J 0 bases, leaving 13 bases between the germline ends. As DNA, the CDR3 is TGCAGCGTTAAGACAGCCTCAATGAACACTGAAGCTTTCTTT. As protein: CSVKTASMNTEAFF.

This clone appeared a single time. The CDR3 loop reads CASSVAAGTGTQYF. CDR3 DNA sequence: TGTGCCAGCAGCGTAGCAGCTGGCACAGGGACCCAGTACTTC. V gene TRBV9 combines with J gene TRBJ2-5; D possibly corresponds to TRBD1 (5 bases). With 0 bases removed from V and 7 bases from J, the gap between germline ends came to 13 bases. The germline V gene encodes CDR1 SGDLS and CDR2 YYNGEE. The CDR3 runs to 14 residues.

This chain links TRBV5-1 with TRBJ2-1, with D possibly matching TRBD2 (6 bases). The CDR3 runs 13 residues. Germline lookup yields CDR1 SGHRS and CDR2 YFSETQ. The V gene lost 7 bases and the J gene lost 6 bases, with 14 bases spanning the gap. CDR3 bases: TGCGCCAGCCGGAGGGATGGGGTCAATGAGCAGTTCTTC. Translated, it gives CASRRDGVNEQFF.

The rearrangement links TRBV9 to TRBJ1-6; the match to TRBD1 covers 8 bases. CDR1 SGDLS and CDR2 YYNGEE come from the germline V gene. This CDR3 is 16 amino acids long. The J segment lost 7 bases and the V segment lost 0 bases, leaving 6 bases of the junction unmatched. CDR3 sequence reads: CASSVAPGQVNSPLHF. The DNA of the CDR3 is TGTGCCAGCAGCGTAGCTCCGGGACAGGTGAATTCACCCCTCCACTTT.

This chain links TRBV6-6 with TRBJ1-2; D gene ambiguous. CDR3 length equals 14 residues. V was shortened by 7 bases and J by 8 bases, with 20 bases between the two germline ends. Germline V gene data show CDR1 as MNHNY and CDR2 as SVGAGI (reference sequence). Written as DNA, the CDR3 is TGTGCCAGCACCCTCGACTGGAACGATAAGGGCTACACCTTC. It translates to CASTLDWNDKGYTF.

This clone was seen more than once but under ten times. The chain recombines TRBV30 with TRBJ1-1; D is unclear. The CDR3 contains 14 residues. CDR1 is GTSNPN and CDR2 is SVGIG in the germline V gene (reference sequence). With 4 bases removed from V and 2 bases from J, the gap between germline ends came to 14 bases. The CDR3 DNA reads as TGTGCCTGGATTCCACACGCCTTTAACACTGAAGCTTTCTTT. Protein sequence: CAWIPHAFNTEAFF.

The V gene is TRBV30, the J gene TRBJ2-2, with 13 bases matching TRBD2. V lost 8 bases and J lost 13; bases outside the gene matches: 16. CDR1 GTSNPN and CDR2 SVGIG come from the germline V gene (reference sequence). The length of the CDR3 is 15 residues. In DNA form, the CDR3 reads TGTGCCGCAACAGGACTAGCGGGGGCCTATTTATCGCTGTTTTTT. Translation: CAATGLAGAYLSLFF. The full variable domain, with the rest looked up from reference TRBV30 and TRBJ2-2, is SQTIHQWPATLVQPVGSPLSLECTVEGTSNPNLYWYRQAAGRGLQLLFYSVGIGQISSEVPQNLSASRPQDRQFILSSKKLLLSDSGFYLCAATGLAGAYLSLFFGEGSRLTVL.

This clone was recorded a few times. Written as DNA, the CDR3 is TGCGCCAGCAGCTCGGCTAGCGCACACAATGAGCAGTTCTTC. It codes for CASSSASAHNEQFF. The rearrangement joins TRBV5-1 to TRBJ2-1; maybe TRBD2 (6 bases). The germline CDR1 and CDR2 sequences are SGHRS and YFSETQ. V gave up 3 bases and J gave up 5 bases, with 12 bases separating them. CDR3 length: 14 amino acids.

The chain joins TRBV6-6 to TRBJ1-1; D is possibly TRBD1 (5 bases). This CDR3 has 11 amino acids. Germline lookup yields CDR1 MNHNY and CDR2 SVGAGI (reference sequence). The germline V and J ends were trimmed by 2 bases and 11 bases, with 9 bases remaining between them. In DNA, the CDR3 is TGTGCCAGCAGTTACAAAGGGGAGGCTTTCTTT. Its protein is CASSYKGEAFF.

With respect to this clone: The sample has other DNA sequences that encode this CDR3 too. Here the CDR3 reads CASSESQGGSYNSPLHF. The DNA for the CDR3 is TGTGCCAGCAGTGAATCCCAAGGGGGGTCGTATAATTCACCCCTCCACTTT. The gene calls are TRBV25-1 and TRBJ1-6, with a possible D match to TRBD1 (6 bases). The CDR3 has 17 residues. Trimming took off 1 base at V and 4 bases at J, with 14 bases between the two ends. Germline V CDR1 and CDR2: MGHDK, SYGVNS.

The rearrangement links TRBV29-1 to TRBJ2-7; TRBD2 is a possible D gene (7 bases). The germline V gene encodes CDR1 SQVTM and CDR2 ANQGSEA. The CDR3 contains 13 residues. V was trimmed by 7 bases and J by 4 bases, leaving 17 bases between them. The CDR3 sequence: CSARGGVTYEQYF. The CDR3 DNA sequence: TGCAGCGCAAGGGGGGGCGTCACTTACGAGCAGTACTTC.

The rearrangement joins TRBV5-1 to TRBJ2-5; 8 bases fit TRBD2. Trimming cost V 3 bases and J 5 bases; bases outside gene matches: 12. This CDR3 region has 16 residues. The germline V gene encodes CDR1 SGHRS and CDR2 YFSETQ. CDR3 DNA sequence: TGCGCCAGCAGCTGGCTGCCGCGGGGGGCCCGGGAGACCCAGTACTTC. It codes for CASSWLPRGARETQYF.

The chain uses TRBV5-1 and TRBJ1-1, with unresolved D. Germline V gene lookup returns CDR1 SGHRS and CDR2 YFSETQ. Trimming cost V 2 bases and J 1 base, with 6 bases left between them. The CDR3 is made up of 13 amino acids. The CDR3, as DNA: TGCGCCAGCAGCTTCTCTGCGAACACTGAAGCTTTCTTT. This translates into CASSFSANTEAFF.

This clone was detected only a few times. The genes are TRBV6-6 and TRBJ2-1, with D tentatively TRBD2 (5 bases). The CDR3 spans 14 residues. The V gene lost 10 bases and the J gene lost 1 base, with 14 bases spanning the gap. CDR1 is MNHNY and CDR2 is SVGAGI in the germline V gene (reference sequence). The CDR3 coding sequence is TGTGCCACCCGCCCAGAGGGATCCTACAATGAGCAGTTCTTC. This sequence encodes CATRPEGSYNEQFF.

V is TRBV28 and J is TRBJ1-2; the D gene is possibly TRBD1 (5 bases). V lost 3 bases, J lost 7 bases, and 12 bases lay in between. This CDR3 is 13 amino acids long. Germline lookup yields CDR1 MDHEN and CDR2 SYDVKM. The CDR3 is CASSFGRDRGYTF. In DNA, the CDR3 is TGTGCCAGCAGTTTCGGCAGGGATCGTGGCTACACCTTC.

J is TRBJ2-3 and V is TRBV29-1; 8 positions match TRBD1. The CDR3 is 14 amino acids. With V trimmed by 5 bases and J by 3 bases, 7 bases remained unmatched. The germline CDR1 and CDR2 sequences are SQVTM and ANQGSEA. CDR3: CSVTRTGTTDTQYF. In DNA form, the CDR3 reads TGCAGCGTTACTAGGACAGGGACTACAGATACGCAGTATTTT.

Regarding this clone: At the DNA level, this CDR3 is encoded by other sequences in the same sample as well. The CDR3 region has the DNA TGTGCCAGCTCACCCGAACAGGGATCCTACAATGAGCAGTTCTTC. This codes for CASSPEQGSYNEQFF. This chain links TRBV18 with TRBJ2-1; tentative D call: TRBD1 (6 bases). CDR1 KGHSH and CDR2 LQKENI come from the germline V gene. The CDR3 sequence is 15 residues long. V was trimmed by 3 bases and J by 1 base, leaving 10 bases between them. The full variable domain, rest sourced from reference TRBV18 and TRBJ2-1, is NAGVMQNPRHLVRRRGQEARLRCSPMKGHSHVYWYRQLPEEGLKFMVYLQKENIIDESGMPKERFSAEFPKEGPSILRIQQVVRGDSAAYFCASSPEQGSYNEQFFGPGTRLTVL.

The chain joins TRBV29-1 to TRBJ1-2, with 7 nucleotides matching TRBD1. Per germline, CDR1 SQVTM and CDR2 ANQGSEA. V was clipped by 4 bases and J by 2 bases; unmatched bases: 4. This CDR3 is built from 13 residues. CDR3 region: CSVGQGTNYGYTF. The CDR3 nucleotides are TGCAGCGTTGGACAGGGAACCAACTATGGCTACACCTTC.

The chain recombines TRBV29-1 with TRBJ2-3; D is ambiguous. The CDR3 is made up of 12 amino acids. Trimming stripped 6 bases from V and 3 bases from J, with 10 bases between. Germline assignment: CDR1 SQVTM and CDR2 ANQGSEA. CDR3 region: CSVQDGTDTQYF. For the CDR3, the DNA is TGCAGCGTCCAGGACGGGACAGATACGCAGTATTTT.